The sequence of this TCR beta chain was determined in a study of T-cell memory formation after mild COVID-19. Looking at the study overall: TCR clustering was largely donor specific.

TCRdb itself ran the 5' RACE reads through MiXCR, one entry per CDR3 protein. The table includes 200,000 to 250,000 distinct CDR3 sequences, 8.5% to 9.5% detected once. This clonotype occurred a few times. The target antigen is unknown. Study conclusions and caveats: Clones shrinking between day 15 and 85 showed a balanced CD4/CD8 split, and those that grew later tilted toward CD4+. Shrinking CD4+ clones resided mostly in CM and EM, and CD8+ ones in EMRA. Memory cells collected pre-infection included some clones that later responded, suggesting cross-reactive memory joined.

V lost 0 bases and J lost 2; bases outside the gene matches: 4. The V gene's germline CDR1 is SGHVS and CDR2 FQNEAQ. CDR3 length: 16 residues. Sequencing was done on a sample of PBMCs or a T cell subset sorted from them (not recorded which). This clonotype was sampled from a man between 18 and 35 years old who had mild COVID-19 (a few samples of this study predate the infection). Cell type and time point are not known. The rearrangement joins TRBV7-8 to TRBJ2-3; 8 bases fit TRBD1. Here the CDR3 reads CASSLAGQGPTDTQYF. The CDR3 DNA sequence: TGTGCCAGCAGCTTAGCCGGACAGGGACCCACAGATACGCAGTATTTT.